This is a list of T cell receptor beta chains from one sample in a study of cytomegalovirus exposure and HLA in healthy donors. This table comes from immunoSEQ multiplex PCR, and its TCRdb copy is limited to in-frame clones, with some not included. In the table there are some 150,000 clones, approximately 80% of which are singletons. Input material: PBMCs. These receptors all come from a woman aged 40 to 50 in good health and CMV-seropositive. The CDR3 runs from the conserved cysteine through the conserved F or W. D genes are given only for firm matches. Clone size is shown for a subset of rows, as once, few, many or a class of expanded clone.

.,TRBD2,TRBV10-1,TRBJ2-1,CASSPSGRKGNEQFF,TGCGCCAGCAGTCCTAGCGGGAGGAAGGGTAATGAGCAGTTCTTC
once,TRBD1,TRBV19,TRBJ2-7,CASSSSGTGGYEQYF,TGTGCCAGTAGTTCATCCGGGACAGGGGGCTACGAGCAGTACTTC
.,TRBD1,TRBV5-1,TRBJ2-7,CASSLGGGGYEQYF,TGCGCCAGCAGCTTGGGAGGGGGCGGCTACGAGCAGTACTTC
.,TRBD1,TRBV27,TRBJ1-5,CASSPGTATRPQHF,TGTGCCAGCAGTCCCGGGACAGCCACCCGGCCCCAGCATTTT
.,TRBD1,TRBV6-5,TRBJ2-7,CASRGTGGSYEQYF,TGTGCCAGCAGAGGGACAGGGGGCTCCTACGAGCAGTACTTC
few,.,TRBV7-9,TRBJ1-1,CASSPSETPNTEAFF,TGTGCCAGCAGCCCCTCCGAGACACCGAACACTGAAGCTTTCTTT
once,.,TRBV12-5,TRBJ1-5,CASGLSLGIGNQPQHF,TGTGCTAGTGGTTTGTCCCTCGGGATAGGGAATCAGCCCCAGCATTTT
.,.,TRBV6-1,TRBJ2-4,CASSEFLAKNIQYF,TGTGCCAGCAGTGAGTTCTTAGCCAAAAACATTCAGTACTTC
.,.,TRBV28,TRBJ2-4,CASKLQGSGENIQYF,TGTGCCAGCAAATTACAGGGCTCCGGGGAAAACATTCAGTACTTC